Listed here are 25 T cell receptor beta chains from one sample, sequenced in a study of CD8+ T cells in alopecia areata (dated by TCRdb to the late 2010s). This specimen's treatment or condition label, interpreted: oral pan-JAK inhibitor, 5-10 mg twice daily. The library came from the immunoSEQ multiplex PCR assay. RNA was extracted from all samples and reverse transcribed into cDNA, which served as template for TCR sequencing. TCRdb took over this immuneACCESS table, retaining in-frame rearrangements with V and J assigned. Such tables are incomplete; in checked studies, under half of the missing clones stem from an unresolved V gene, and the remainder is unexplained. Present in this sample are approximately 150,000 clones, approximately 59% of which were seen just once. The ten largest clones add up to roughly 16% of the sample. Sequencing used CD4+ T cells sorted from blood, obtained at approximately week 60, from a patient treated with tofacitinib. The receptors shown here come from a human donor with alopecia areata.

This rearrangement joins TRBV7-9 to TRBJ1-2; possibly TRBD1 for D (6 bases). Germline lookup yields CDR1 SEHNR and CDR2 FQNEAQ (reference sequence). V dropped 2 bases and J dropped 5 bases, with 12 bases sitting between them. The CDR3 has 14 residues. CDR3 bases: TGTGCCAGCAGCTTATTACAGGGATCATATGGCTACACCTTC. Its protein product is CASSLLQGSYGYTF.

The V call is TRBV15, the J call TRBJ2-5; no reliable D call. Trimming took off 5 bases at V and 5 bases at J, with 9 bases between the two ends. The germline gives CDR1 LNHNV, CDR2 YYDKDF (reference sequence). CDR3 length equals 12 residues. The CDR3 loop is CATSPSFETQYF. DNA of the CDR3: TGTGCCACCAGCCCCAGTTTTGAGACCCAGTACTTC.

The chain carries TRBV29-1 and TRBJ1-1; D not certain. The germline V gene encodes CDR1 SQVTM and CDR2 ANQGSEA. Trimming cost V 6 bases and J 0 bases, with 11 bases left between them. This CDR3 is built from 13 residues. The CDR3 reads CSVTGVMNTEAFF. For the CDR3, the DNA is TGCAGCGTAACGGGAGTTATGAACACTGAAGCTTTCTTT.

The rearrangement joins TRBV7-9 to TRBJ1-2; possibly TRBD1 for D (5 bases). V was pared by 3 bases and J by 1 base, with 12 bases between. In germline, CDR1 is SEHNR, CDR2 FQNEAQ (reference sequence). The CDR3 length is 15 residues. The CDR3 loop reads CASSFGQGRNYGYTF. The CDR3 DNA reads as TGTGCCAGCAGCTTCGGGCAGGGTCGTAACTATGGCTACACCTTC. Using reference TRBV7-9 and TRBJ1-2 for the parts outside the CDR3, the full variable domain is DTGVSQNPRHKITKRGQNVTFRCDPISEHNRLYWYRQTLGQGPEFLTYFQNEAQLEKSRLLSDRFSAERPKGSFSTLEIQRTEQGDSAMYLCASSFGQGRNYGYTFGSGTRLTVV.

CDR3 nucleotides: TGTGCCAGCAGTCCGACAGCCTACTATGGCTACACCTTC. It is translated as CASSPTAYYGYTF. The rearrangement joins TRBV25-1 to TRBJ1-2, with a weak D call TRBD1 (5 bases). CDR3 size: 13 residues. The V end was cut by 5 bases, the J end by 3 bases, with 10 bases between. The germline CDR1 and CDR2 sequences are MGHDK and SYGVNS.

This chain connects TRBV6-1 to TRBJ1-2, with unresolved D. CDR1 is MNHNS and CDR2 is SASEGT in the germline V gene. Trimming shortened V by 2 bases and J by 2 bases, and 6 bases separated the two germline ends. This CDR3 comprises 13 residues. The CDR3 here is CASSENRNYGYTF. The CDR3, as DNA: TGTGCCAGCAGTGAAAACAGAAACTATGGCTACACCTTC.

This clone has more than one count but fewer than ten. The rearrangement links TRBV4-2 to TRBJ2-5, with no clear D. Germline CDR1 LGHNA, CDR2 YNFKEQ. Trimming removed 4 bases from V and 2 bases from J, with 14 bases in between. This CDR3 region has 15 residues. CDR3 sequence reads: CASSLGAGQQETQYF. The CDR3 nucleotides are TGTGCCAGCAGCCTTGGTGCAGGCCAGCAAGAGACCCAGTACTTC.

A word on this clone: At one boundary the junction diverges from the germline segment, which might be a read error. This chain connects TRBV15 to TRBJ1-6, with 9 bases that match TRBD1. The germline CDR1 and CDR2 sequences are LNHNV and YYDKDF (reference sequence). CDR3 size: 17 residues. For the CDR3, the DNA is TGTGCCACCAGCGGAGACAGGCGAGGGACAGGGAATTCACCCCTCCACTTT. As protein: CATSGDRRGTGNSPLHF. Together with reference TRBV15 and TRBJ1-6, the CDR3 gives the full variable domain: DAMVIQNPRYQVTQFGKPVTLSCSQTLNHNVMYWYQQKSSQAPKLLFHYYDKDFNNEADTPDNFQSRRPNTSFCFLDIRSPGLGDTAMYLCATSGDRRGTGNSPLHFGNGTRLTVT.

The gene calls are TRBV7-6 and TRBJ2-3; 11 bases map to TRBD2. The germline gives CDR1 SGHVS, CDR2 FNYEAQ. Trimming cost V 3 bases and J 2 bases; bases outside gene matches: 1. This CDR3 comprises 15 residues. This CDR3 is CASSFSGGATDTQYF. In DNA form, the CDR3 reads TGTGCCAGCAGCTTTAGCGGGGGGGCCACAGATACGCAGTATTTT.

The gene calls are TRBV2 and TRBJ1-2; TRBD1 is a possible D gene (5 bases). CDR1 and CDR2 from the germline V gene are SNHLY and FYNNEI. The CDR3 is made up of 13 amino acids. Trimming shortened V by 7 bases and J by 4 bases, and 13 bases separated the two germline ends. This CDR3 reads CASNPGTGYGYTF. Here the CDR3 DNA reads TGTGCCAGCAATCCTGGGACTGGCTATGGCTACACCTTC.

The V gene is TRBV30, the J gene TRBJ1-3; no reliable D call. The CDR3 totals 13 residues. The germline V and J ends were trimmed by 1 base and 0 bases, with 4 bases remaining between them. Germline-derived CDR1 and CDR2 are GTSNPN and SVGIG (reference sequence). The CDR3 is CAWSANSGNTIYF. The DNA for the CDR3 is TGTGCCTGGAGTGCCAACTCTGGAAACACCATATATTTT.

This clone turned up a few times. Here the CDR3 reads CASSDTGGTDTQYF. The CDR3 DNA sequence: TGTGCCAGCAGCGACACAGGGGGCACAGATACGCAGTATTTT. The chain recombines TRBV7-2 with TRBJ2-3; 7 bases map to TRBD1. Per the germline V gene, CDR1 is SGHTA and CDR2 is FQGNSA. Unmatched junction bases numbered 3, after V lost 5 bases and J lost 1 base. The CDR3 has 14 residues.

This rearrangement joins TRBV2 to TRBJ2-7, with 9 nucleotides matching TRBD1. Germline-derived CDR1 and CDR2 are SNHLY and FYNNEI. Germline trimming cut 7 bases from V and 3 bases from J; bases unmatched to any gene: 4. This CDR3 is built from 13 residues. CDR3 amino acids: CASIRDRDYEQYF. The CDR3 DNA sequence: TGTGCCAGCATCCGGGACAGGGACTACGAGCAGTACTTC.

The chain recombines TRBV2 with TRBJ1-6; D is uncertain. Germline lookup yields CDR1 SNHLY and CDR2 FYNNEI. The CDR3 is made up of 12 amino acids. V lost 8 bases, J lost 7 bases, and 9 bases lay in between. The CDR3 here is CASERRNSPLHF. CDR3 bases: TGTGCCAGCGAGAGACGCAATTCACCCCTCCACTTT.

The gene calls are TRBV9 and TRBJ2-7, with a possible D match to TRBD1 (5 bases). The CDR3 sequence is 14 residues long. Germline V gene sequence: CDR1 SGDLS, CDR2 YYNGEE. V lost 4 bases and J 2 bases, leaving 13 bases between the germline ends. CDR3 DNA: TGTGCCAGCAGCCCACGACAGAGCACCTACGAGCAGTACTTC. It encodes CASSPRQSTYEQYF. Combining the CDR3 with reference TRBV9 and TRBJ2-7 gives the whole variable domain DSGVTQTPKHLITATGQRVTLRCSPRSGDLSVYWYQQSLDQGLQFLIQYYNGEERAKGNILERFSAQQFPDLHSELNLSSLELGDSALYFCASSPRQSTYEQYFGPGTRLTVT.

V and J are TRBV18 and TRBJ1-2, with D uncertain. Germline CDR1 KGHSH, CDR2 LQKENI. Trimming took 2 bases from V and 4 from J, leaving 17 bases between them. CDR3 length: 16 residues. CDR3 DNA: TGTGCCAGCTCACCAACCACGTTAGTCACTGGCTATGGCTACACCTTC. This sequence encodes CASSPTTLVTGYGYTF.

The chain has TRBV29-1 and TRBJ1-2, with D unclear. Germline V gene data show CDR1 as SQVTM and CDR2 as ANQGSEA. The CDR3 length is 13 residues. Trimming took 4 bases from V and 7 from J, leaving 16 bases between them. CDR3 sequence (DNA): TGCAGCGTTGCAGTGCCGTCGTTAGGTGGCTACACCTTC. Translation gives CSVAVPSLGGYTF.

The sample holds a few counts of this clone. This chain links TRBV7-8 with TRBJ1-2; D is ambiguous. V lost 1 base and J lost 4, with 10 bases in between. This CDR3 is built from 14 residues. Per the germline V gene, CDR1 is SGHVS and CDR2 is FQNEAQ. The DNA for the CDR3 is TGTGCCAGCAGCTTAGGCCGCGAAGGCTATGGCTACACCTTC. Protein sequence: CASSLGREGYGYTF.

This clone turned up a few times. This chain joins TRBV11-3 and TRBJ1-2; D unclear. CDR1 is SGHNT and CDR2 is YENEEA in the germline V gene. The CDR3 is 13 amino acids. Trimming pared 6 bases from V and 5 bases from J, leaving 13 bases between. The chain's CDR3 is CASSTPPLYGYTF. In DNA, the CDR3 is TGTGCCAGCAGTACCCCCCCACTATATGGCTACACCTTC.

This clone was found a few times. The chain is built from TRBV30 and TRBJ1-1; no firm D call. CDR1 is GTSNPN and CDR2 is SVGIG in the germline V gene (reference sequence). This CDR3 contains 13 residues. Trimming took off 1 base at V and 6 bases at J, with 12 bases between the two ends. CDR3 loop: CAWSGVRAAEAFF. Written as DNA, the CDR3 is TGTGCCTGGAGTGGGGTGAGAGCGGCTGAAGCTTTCTTT.

The gene calls are TRBV25-1 and TRBJ1-5, with TRBD1 matching over 8 bases. After removal of 5 bases from V and 4 bases from J, the junction contained 4 bases not matched to a gene. CDR1 is MGHDK, CDR2 SYGVNS, per germline. This CDR3 has 14 residues. The CDR3 protein is CASSQTGGNQPQHF. CDR3 sequence (DNA): TGTGCCAGCAGTCAAACAGGGGGGAATCAGCCCCAGCATTTT.

This rearrangement joins TRBV29-1 to TRBJ2-2, with 8 bases lining up with TRBD2. The V segment lost 4 bases and the J segment 0 bases; nucleotides outside the gene matches: 1. From germline, CDR1 is SQVTM and CDR2 ANQGSEA. The CDR3 covers 14 residues. The CDR3 loop reads CSVGLATNTGELFF. The DNA for the CDR3 is TGCAGCGTTGGACTAGCGACGAACACCGGGGAGCTGTTTTTT.

The chain links TRBV25-1 to TRBJ1-1; D not resolved. Looked up from germline, CDR1 is MGHDK and CDR2 is SYGVNS. This CDR3 has 14 residues. With 5 bases removed from V and 2 bases from J, the gap between germline ends came to 12 bases. The CDR3 DNA is TGTGCCAGCAGTAGGAGCACAGTCAACACTGAAGCTTTCTTT. Encoded protein: CASSRSTVNTEAFF.

V and J are TRBV29-1 and TRBJ2-1; D is undetermined. CDR1 SQVTM and CDR2 ANQGSEA come from the germline V gene. The V gene lost 7 bases and the J gene lost 4 bases, with 5 bases spanning the gap. This CDR3 comprises 10 residues. The CDR3 loop reads CSATYNEQFF. CDR3 bases: TGCAGCGCGACTTACAATGAGCAGTTCTTC.

The table lists this clone with a count of one. The rearrangement links TRBV11-2 to TRBJ2-5; 8 nucleotides line up with TRBD2. Looked up from germline, CDR1 is SGHAT and CDR2 is FQNNGV. The CDR3 sequence is 16 residues long. J was trimmed by 7 bases and V by 1 base; bases with no gene match: 11. CDR3 sequence (DNA): TGTGCCAGCAGCTTAGGTCGGGGGGGCGCCTTGGTGACCCAGTACTTC. This encodes CASSLGRGGALVTQYF.